The T cell receptor (beta chain) described here comes from a study of cytomegalovirus exposure and HLA in healthy donors (TCRdb year 2017). Background on the whole study: An earlier analysis of several hundred of the donors reported approximately 300 Gb of sequence data and 100 million to 140 million unique TCR beta sequences from 150 million to 200 million T cells. An early release that covered roughly 600 HLA-typed donors contained 250 to 350 gigabases of sequencing data and tens of millions of unique TCR sequences. Of the roughly 400 genotyped donors, approximately 80% fell in the genetic ancestry cluster associated with self-reported Caucasian donors. The study aimed to test whether cataloging public T cell receptors could reveal signatures of past pathogen exposure. The study profiled the T cell repertoires of approximately 700 subjects by immunosequencing and related them to cytomegalovirus serostatus. Besides the first cohort of more than 650 subjects, a separate validation cohort made up of 120 different subjects was used. To predict cytomegalovirus infection status, the study brought together high-throughput TCR immunosequencing, statistical association of individual TCRs with disease status, and machine learning. A later analysis re-analyzed previously published TCR beta repertoires from about 600 donors and added high-resolution HLA genotyping to study TCR occurrence patterns. The later analysis used no new phenotypic data to find candidate immune exposures, relying instead on TCR beta sequences and their occurrence across donors. In an earlier analysis of roughly 540 of the donors, high-throughput TCR beta sequencing was used to judge whether each TCR beta V gene segment behaved as functional or pseudogenic. Alongside the repertoire data, information on donor age, sex, ethnicity and CMV serostatus was compiled. A later genetic analysis took genome-wide SNP genotypes for about three fifths of the 666 donors and used that subset as a discovery cohort. Every repertoire in the discovery cohort had been generated on one and the same sequencing platform. HLA typing included class I and class II loci at four-digit resolution. Typing coverage differed by locus: A, B, C, DRB1 and DQB1 were typed in about 620-640 donors, DQA1 in 522, DPA1 in approximately 600, and DPB1 in just under 480. Because of strong linkage in the cohort, five DR-DQ haplotypes were treated as single units for association and clustering. Across 300 to 400 genotyped donors of the cohort, an average of about 240,000 unique TCR beta nucleotide sequences per donor were sequenced, and roughly a sixth of those sequences were non-productive.

The cohort comprised 710 or so healthy bone marrow donors. At the time of sampling, all cohort members were nominally healthy, though unrecorded immune exposures were likely present. The donor was CMV seronegative and was included in the group of hundreds of seronegative cohort members. Each donor provided a peripheral blood sample, and peripheral blood mononuclear cells were used for TCR beta sequencing. The Qiagen DNeasy Blood Extraction Kit was used to extract genomic DNA from the blood cell samples. Compared with germline, V lacks 2 bases and J lacks 7 bases; bases without a gene match: 8. The CDR3 has 15 amino acids, counting the end cysteine and phenylalanine. Of all the DNA, just the CDR3 is kept, 45 bases in frame from base 1. Looking up the germline V gene (reference sequence) yields CDR1 MNHEY and CDR2 SMNVEV. Library prep was done by the immunoSEQ multiplex PCR assay. For the multiplex PCR, a mixture combining 60 forward primers for TCR Vbeta segments and 13 reverse primers for TCR Jbeta segments was used. A multiplex PCR assay on genomic DNA amplified the CDR3 region of rearranged TCR beta genes. On the Illumina HiSeq System, the amplified TCR beta libraries were sequenced as 87-base-pair reads. Regarding the original processing steps: Across the 600 to 700 repertoires, a later analysis counted some 80 million unique TCR beta chains, 9.5 million to 13 million of which were shared by at least two donors. Raw reads were error-corrected and collapsed into unique sequences with a nearest-neighbor algorithm that merged closely related sequences to remove PCR and sequencing errors. V, D and J gene segments were assigned by aligning CDR3 sequences to IMGT reference sequences. Each retained sequence needed at least a six-nucleotide match to both a V gene segment and a J gene segment. A rearrangement counted as productive if the CDR3 had no stop codons and remained in frame with V and J, and every other rearrangement counted as non-productive. CDR3 was defined according to IMGT convention as the region running from the second conserved V-encoded cysteine to the conserved J-encoded phenylalanine. The earlier analysis of around 640 of the donors excluded sequences that lacked an unambiguous match to a single V gene segment. In an earlier analysis of approximately 590 of the donors, V segments were called functional above 56.7% productive rearrangements and were called segregating when the between-donor standard deviation exceeded 5%. A statistical classification framework was developed to diagnose cytomegalovirus status using the catalog of TCR beta chain sequences. In a later analysis, V and J genes were assigned by comparing TCR nucleotide sequences against IMGT/GENE-DB human TR gene sequences. A later analysis assigned CDR3 sequences and most-parsimonious VDJ recombination scenarios with the TCRdist pipeline. A later analysis defined each TCR beta chain by its CDR3 amino acid sequence plus V-gene family, and excluded reads lacking a unique V-gene family. To address suspected cross-contamination and a sequencing artifact, a later analysis removed a few hundred highly shared, low-generation-probability nucleotide sequences. In a later analysis, a clonal expansion index for each public chain was calculated from normalized within-repertoire ranks of inferred template counts. In a later analysis, generation probabilities were computed using a VDJ recombination model fitted to out-of-frame rearrangements, and the results were checked against IGoR. In a later analysis, hypergeometric tests were used to score TCR-TCR, TCR-HLA and TCR-CMV co-occurrence, with a repertoire-size bias correction applied to TCR pairs. In a later analysis, false discovery rates were estimated by permuting HLA or CMV assignments 20 times. A later analysis grouped co-occurring TCRs with DBSCAN, adding TCRdist sequence similarity when clustering within HLA-allele-positive subsets. Co-occurrence clustering excluded repertoires with fewer than 30,000 or more than 120,000 public chains, plus five with anomalous nucleotide sharing. In TCRdb, the immuneACCESS table is reduced to in-frame sequences with V and J assigned. These tables do not hold every clone; where another copy was compared, an unresolved V gene accounts for under half, and the others remain unexplained. Clone size and V and J calls were adopted from that table, with D and trimming inferred from the DNA. Here the sample has under 130,000 clones; 78% occur a single time. About 5.3% of the sample is held by the ten biggest clonotypes.

Overall study results and their limits: A cluster of highly shared sequence variants was judged likely to represent a technical artifact of the sequencing pipeline. Because HLA typing was missing for some donors at each locus, association tests included only the typed subset. The cohort was sequenced for TCR beta chains only, and without alpha or paired-chain data the features that could be detected were limited. According to a later analysis, parvovirus B19, influenza, CMV and Epstein-Barr virus appeared linked to several top co-occurrence clusters. A further reported finding was that TCR beta sequences accurately predicted the HLA-A and HLA-B alleles for most subjects in the first cohort. Broadly in line with IMGT annotations, most TCR beta V segments showed up in productive rearrangements about 87% or about 30% of the time in an earlier analysis of several hundred of the donors. For the cohort, immune exposure information was limited to CMV serostatus. In a later analysis, the rate of TCR association differed among HLA loci, with DRB1 alleles having the most associated TCRs and HLA-C alleles having the fewest. Sequencing depth was assumed to be roughly uniform across donors in the presence/absence analyses, though that assumption may not hold. At a false discovery rate of 0.05, a later analysis linked 16,951 TCR beta sequences to specific HLA alleles. According to the authors, the approach could potentially be generalized to other disease states and immunological phenotypes. The classifier was reported to diagnose cytomegalovirus status with high specificity and sensitivity in both the original and validation cohorts. Compared with the roughly 600-donor mean, donors in an Asian-associated ancestry cluster had fewer N-insertions in productive TCRs, according to a later genetic analysis. A few of the identified cytomegalovirus-associated TCR beta chains were confirmed in vitro to be specific for cytomegalovirus antigens. Compared with equally common non-associated chains, HLA-associated TCR beta chains in a later analysis were more clonally expanded and had lower generation probabilities. When HLA alleles, especially DR and DQ, strongly co-occurred, attributing TCR associations to individual alleles was difficult. Some IMGT-functional V segments, including TRBV6-2 and TRBV6-3, could not be distinguished by the 87-base-pair reads and were therefore excluded. A total of about 150 TCR beta chains were listed by the study as associated with cytomegalovirus. Linkage disequilibrium might explain the correlated functional status among segregating V segments, but an unknown experimental factor could not be ruled out. According to a later analysis, most CMV-associated TCR beta chains appeared to be HLA-restricted, and the HLA associations seemed to be driven largely by CMV exposure. A later genetic analysis associated a missense DCLRE1C variant with V-gene and J-gene trimming of TCR beta chains, and an independent cohort replicated the association. While some public TCRs were present in many individuals, most TCR sequences turned up only very rarely across donors. Because counts were too low, seventeen rarely observed V segments, including chromosome 9 orphons, were left out of the earlier analysis of about 620 of the donors.

Comments on this clone: Its antigen has not been determined. No clone much larger than this one lies a single base away; base qualities are absent.

The TCR comes from a male donor in good health and CMV-seronegative. Recombination joined TRBV27 with TRBJ2-7; 10 bases in the middle match TRBD2. Sequencing input: PBMCs. The DNA sequence is TGTGCCAGCAGTTTAGGGCTAGCGGGAGCGTCTGAGCAGTACTTC. This yields the protein CASSLGLAGASEQYF.